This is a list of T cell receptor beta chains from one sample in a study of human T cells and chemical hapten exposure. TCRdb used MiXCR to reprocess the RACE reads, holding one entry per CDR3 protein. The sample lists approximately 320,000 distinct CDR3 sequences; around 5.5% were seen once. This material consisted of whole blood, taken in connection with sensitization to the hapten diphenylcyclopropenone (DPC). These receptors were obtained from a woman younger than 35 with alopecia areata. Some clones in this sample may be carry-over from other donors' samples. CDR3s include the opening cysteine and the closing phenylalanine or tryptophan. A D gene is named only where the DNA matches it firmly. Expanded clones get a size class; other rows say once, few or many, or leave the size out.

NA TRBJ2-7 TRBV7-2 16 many CASSLEYLGSSYEQYF TGTGCCAGCAGCTTAGAGTATTTGGGCAGTTCCTACGAGCAGTACTTC
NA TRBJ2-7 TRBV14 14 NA CASSQVGVVNEQYF TGTGCCAGCAGCCAAGTAGGAGTAGTCAACGAGCAGTACTTC
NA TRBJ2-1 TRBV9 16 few CASSVGGGASYNEQFF TGTGCCAGCAGCGTAGGCGGGGGCGCTTCCTACAATGAGCAGTTCTTC
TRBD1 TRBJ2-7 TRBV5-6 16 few CASSPLGTGLTYEQYF TGTGCCAGCAGCCCACTCGGGACAGGACTTACCTACGAGCAGTACTTC
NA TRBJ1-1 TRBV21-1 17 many CASSKIRRSDRYTEAFF TGTGCCAGCAGCAAAATCCGACGCTCAGACAGATACACTGAAGCTTTCTTT
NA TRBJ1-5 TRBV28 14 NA CASRLWGGGQPQHF TGTGCCAGCAGGTTATGGGGCGGGGGACAGCCCCAGCATTTT
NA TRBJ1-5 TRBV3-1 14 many CASSPSIGYQPQHF TGTGCCAGCAGTCCTTCTATAGGGTATCAGCCCCAGCATTTT
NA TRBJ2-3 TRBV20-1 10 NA CSASSDTQYF TGCAGTGCTAGTTCAGATACGCAGTATTTT
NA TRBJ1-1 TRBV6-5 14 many CASSDSTKNTEAFF TGTGCCAGCAGTGATTCGACAAAGAACACTGAAGCTTTCTTT
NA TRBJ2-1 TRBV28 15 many CASRQLGSSYNEQFF TGTGCCAGCAGACAATTAGGAAGCTCCTACAATGAGCAGTTCTTC
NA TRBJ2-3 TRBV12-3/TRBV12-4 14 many CASSRRPSTDTQYF TGTGCCAGCAGCAGACGCCCTAGCACAGATACGCAGTATTTT
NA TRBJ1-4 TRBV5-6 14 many CASSFGGRSEKLFF TGTGCCAGCAGCTTCGGCGGTCGGAGTGAAAAACTGTTTTTT
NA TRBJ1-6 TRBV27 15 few CASSLDSYNNSPLHF TGTGCCAGCAGTTTAGACAGCTACAATAATTCACCCCTCCACTTT
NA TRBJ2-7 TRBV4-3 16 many CASSQDFGGLSYEQYF TGCGCCAGCAGCCAAGATTTCGGGGGCCTCTCCTACGAGCAGTACTTC
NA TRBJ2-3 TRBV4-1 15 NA CASSQDPMRGNTQYF TGCGCCAGCAGCCAGGACCCGATGAGGGGAAATACGCAGTATTTT
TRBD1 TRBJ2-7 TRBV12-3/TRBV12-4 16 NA CASSLDRTGSVDEQYF TGTGCCAGCAGTTTAGATCGGACAGGGAGCGTCGACGAGCAGTACTTC
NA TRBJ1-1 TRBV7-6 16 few CASSPKGGQANTEAFF TGTGCCAGCAGCCCGAAAGGGGGGCAGGCGAACACTGAAGCTTTCTTT
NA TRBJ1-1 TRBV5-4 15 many CASSLDPGVNTEAFF TGTGCCAGCAGCTTGGATCCGGGGGTTAACACTGAAGCTTTCTTT
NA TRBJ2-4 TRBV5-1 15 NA CASSLPDRAKNIQYF TGCGCCAGCAGCCTTCCCGATAGGGCCAAAAACATTCAGTACTTC
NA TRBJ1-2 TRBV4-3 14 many CASSQDLTGSGYTF TGCGCCAGCAGCCAAGATTTAACAGGGTCTGGCTACACCTTC
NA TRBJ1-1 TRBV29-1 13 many CSVEIDSRAEAFF TGCAGCGTTGAAATAGACAGCCGCGCTGAAGCTTTCTTT
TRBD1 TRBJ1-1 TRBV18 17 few CASSPTYGTGENTEAFF TGTGCCAGCTCACCAACCTACGGGACAGGGGAGAACACTGAAGCTTTCTTT
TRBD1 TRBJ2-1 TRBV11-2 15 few CASRSRDRTYNEQFF TGTGCCAGCAGGAGCCGGGACAGGACCTACAATGAGCAGTTCTTC
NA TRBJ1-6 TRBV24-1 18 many CATSDRPAGSSYNSPLHF TGTGCCACCAGTGACCGTCCCGCAGGGAGCTCCTATAATTCACCCCTCCACTTT
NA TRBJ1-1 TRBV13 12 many CASSLQESEAFF TGTGCCAGCAGCTTACAGGAGAGTGAAGCTTTCTTT
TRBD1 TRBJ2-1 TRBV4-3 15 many CASSPRQGRVNEQFF TGCGCCAGCAGCCCCCGACAGGGCCGCGTCAATGAGCAGTTCTTC
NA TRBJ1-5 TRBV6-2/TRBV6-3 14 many CASSPGQSDQPQHF TGTGCCAGCAGTCCTGGACAGAGTGATCAGCCCCAGCATTTT
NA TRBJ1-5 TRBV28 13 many CASSGALNQPQHF TGTGCCAGCAGCGGGGCCCTAAATCAGCCCCAGCATTTT
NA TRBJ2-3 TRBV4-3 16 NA CASSHLRGPTTDTQYF TGCGCCAGCAGCCATTTGCGGGGCCCAACCACAGATACGCAGTATTTT
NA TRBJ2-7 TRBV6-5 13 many CASSYGGGLEQYF TGTGCCAGCAGTTATGGGGGGGGGCTCGAGCAGTACTTC
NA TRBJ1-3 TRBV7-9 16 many CATVPPLSRSGNTIYF TGTGCCACCGTCCCCCCACTCTCACGCTCTGGAAACACCATATATTTT
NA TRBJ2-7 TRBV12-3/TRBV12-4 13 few CASSFGDSYEQYF TGTGCCAGCAGTTTCGGGGACTCCTACGAGCAGTACTTC
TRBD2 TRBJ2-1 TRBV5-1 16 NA CASSLAGGLAVHEQFF TGCGCCAGCAGCTTGGCCGGGGGACTAGCGGTCCATGAGCAGTTCTTC
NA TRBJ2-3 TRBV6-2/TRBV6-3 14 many CASSSSTGTDTQYF TGTGCCAGCAGTTCCTCTACAGGAACGGATACGCAGTATTTT
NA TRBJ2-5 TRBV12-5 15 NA CASGLVQGTVETQYF TGTGCTAGTGGTTTGGTTCAGGGGACGGTGGAGACCCAGTACTTC
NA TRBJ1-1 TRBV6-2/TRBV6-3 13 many CASSYSGATEAFF TGTGCCAGCAGTTACTCAGGGGCCACTGAAGCTTTCTTT
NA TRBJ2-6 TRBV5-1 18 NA CASSFSSRGVSGANVLTF TGCGCCAGCAGCTTTAGTTCCAGGGGAGTCTCTGGGGCCAACGTCCTGACTTTC
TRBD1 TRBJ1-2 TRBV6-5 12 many CASSSRGNGYTF TGTGCCAGCAGCTCCAGGGGGAATGGCTACACCTTC
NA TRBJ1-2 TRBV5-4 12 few CASSLDYYGYTF TGTGCCAGCAGCTTGGACTACTATGGCTACACCTTC
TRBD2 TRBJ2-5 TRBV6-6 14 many CASSSGGRGETQYF TGTGCCAGCAGTTCGGGGGGGCGGGGAGAGACCCAGTACTTC
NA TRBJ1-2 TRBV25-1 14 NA CASSPYAGNYGYTF TGTGCCAGCAGTCCCTATGCGGGGAACTATGGCTACACCTTC
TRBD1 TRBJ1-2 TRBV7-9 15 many CASSHQGQGLDGYTF TGTGCCAGCAGCCACCAGGGACAGGGCCTGGATGGCTACACCTTC
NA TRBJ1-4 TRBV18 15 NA CASSPSSEGNEKLFF TGTGCCAGCTCACCAAGCTCGGAGGGAAATGAAAAACTGTTTTTT
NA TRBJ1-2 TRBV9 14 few CASTRLAGAGGYTF TGTGCCAGCACCCGATTGGCGGGGGCGGGTGGCTACACCTTC
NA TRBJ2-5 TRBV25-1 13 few CASTPGAAETQYF TGTGCCAGCACCCCCGGGGCGGCAGAGACCCAGTACTTC
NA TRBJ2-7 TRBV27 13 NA CASSQGGPDEQYF TGTGCCAGCTCGCAGGGGGGGCCAGACGAGCAGTACTTC
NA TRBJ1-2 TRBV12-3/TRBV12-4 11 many CASSLGGGYTF TGTGCCAGCAGCTTGGGGGGCGGCTACACCTTC
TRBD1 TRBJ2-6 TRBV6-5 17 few CASSRGQGSYGANVLTF TGTGCCAGCAGTCGGGGACAGGGATCTTATGGGGCCAACGTCCTGACTTTC
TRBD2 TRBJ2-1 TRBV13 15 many CASSPSGGVYNEQFF TGTGCCAGCAGCCCCAGCGGGGGGGTATACAATGAGCAGTTCTTC
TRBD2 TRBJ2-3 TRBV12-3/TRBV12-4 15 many CASTDLTSGTDTQYF TGTGCCAGCACCGACCTGACTAGCGGCACAGATACGCAGTATTTT
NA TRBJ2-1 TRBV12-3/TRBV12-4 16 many CASSETGTSSYNEQFF TGTGCCAGCAGTGAAACCGGGACAAGCTCCTACAATGAGCAGTTCTTC
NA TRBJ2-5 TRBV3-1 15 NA CASSPWREPIETQYF TGTGCCAGCAGCCCCTGGAGGGAACCAATAGAGACCCAGTACTTC
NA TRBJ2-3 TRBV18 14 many CASSPPGAPDTQYF TGTGCCAGCTCACCACCGGGGGCCCCAGATACGCAGTATTTT
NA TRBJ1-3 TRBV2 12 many CASREVGNTIYF TGTGCCAGCAGGGAGGTCGGAAACACCATATATTTT